This T cell receptor beta chain was identified in a study of blood T cell repertoires in COVID-19. Across about two dozen US areas, participants ranged in age from roughly 18 to 95 years. The CDR3 consists of 17 residues. Trimming took 4 bases from V and 4 from J, leaving 22 bases between them. CDR1 is SGHVS and CDR2 is FQNEAQ in the germline V gene. How the authors handled the data: Nucleated cell number was recorded as an estimate derived from reference gene primer amplification. TCRdb's table, derived via immunoSEQ multiplex PCR, lists solely in-frame clones and lacks some. V and J calls plus clone size are reproduced from that table; the DNA served to infer D and trimming. This sample has over 200,000 clones, with roughly four fifths found just once.

Material for sequencing was PBMCs or T cells enriched from blood (not recorded which). This chain joins TRBV7-8 and TRBJ1-2; D is perhaps TRBD1 (6 bases). This sequence originates from a man aged 40-49 years who had recovered from COVID-19. CDR3 region: CASSSEAYKTGFYGYTF. As DNA, the CDR3 is TGTGCCAGCAGCTCAGAGGCATACAAAACAGGGTTCTATGGCTACACCTTC. Full variable domain (outside the CDR3, taken from reference TRBV7-8 and TRBJ1-2): GAGVSQSPRYKVAKRGQDVALRCDPISGHVSLFWYQQALGQGPEFLTYFQNEAQLDKSGLPSDRFFAERPEGSVSTLKIQRTQQEDSAVYLCASSSEAYKTGFYGYTFGSGTRLTVV.